A single sample is the source of the 19 T cell receptor beta chains below, sequenced in a study of T cell changes during pregnancy in multiple sclerosis. TCRdb keeps only in-frame clones here, not all; method: immunoSEQ multiplex PCR. The table lists 85,000 to 130,000 clones, approximately 92% of them singletons, with around 1.2% in the top ten. The input for sequencing was peripheral blood, taken in the second trimester of pregnancy. The receptors come from a female donor with multiple sclerosis, enrolled in a pregnancy study.

The chain couples TRBV19 to TRBJ1-2, with D tentatively TRBD1 (5 bases). Germline-derived CDR1 and CDR2 are LNHDA and SQIVND (reference sequence). CDR3 length: 13 residues. V shed 2 bases and J shed 7 bases, with 11 bases lying between them. The CDR3 DNA follows: TGTGCCAGTAGTATAAGTGGGGCCGGTGGCTACACCTTC. It is translated as CASSISGAGGYTF.

The chain couples TRBV19 to TRBJ2-6; 9 positions agree with TRBD1. The germline V gene has CDR1 LNHDA and CDR2 SQIVND (reference sequence). The trim removed 5 bases at V and 10 bases at J, leaving 18 bases unmatched. The CDR3 is made up of 18 amino acids. The CDR3 here is CASSATGTGNWRTNVLTF. In DNA form, the CDR3 reads TGTGCCAGTAGTGCTACCGGGACAGGGAATTGGAGGACGAACGTCCTGACTTTC.

This clone was picked up one time. CDR3 coding DNA: TGTGCCAGCTCGGACAGGGGTGGGGCCAACGTCCTGACTTTC. As protein: CASSDRGGANVLTF. The chain couples TRBV7-9 to TRBJ2-6, with 9 bases lining up with TRBD1. V trimming: 8 bases; J trimming: 3 bases; junction bases outside the gene matches: 2. The CDR3 extends over 14 amino acids. Germline V gene sequence: CDR1 SEHNR, CDR2 FQNEAQ (reference sequence).

V and J are TRBV28 and TRBJ1-2, with D hard to call. CDR3 size: 13 residues. Trimming cost V 4 bases and J 6 bases, with 12 bases left between them. Germline CDR1 reads MDHEN; CDR2 reads SYDVKM. CDR3 amino acids: CASSSRPEDGYTF. The CDR3 bases are TGTGCCAGCAGTTCCCGACCAGAGGATGGCTACACCTTC.

The rearrangement uses TRBV4-2 and TRBJ1-2, with D possibly TRBD1 on 6 matching bases. The CDR3 is 16 amino acids. V lost 0 bases and J 4 bases, leaving 15 bases between the germline ends. CDR1 is LGHNA, CDR2 YNFKEQ, per germline. This CDR3 reads CASSQDLGQGGYGYTF. Written as DNA, the CDR3 is TGTGCCAGCAGCCAAGATCTGGGCCAAGGGGGCTATGGCTACACCTTC.

This clone occurred once. The V gene is TRBV7-9, the J gene TRBJ2-7; 9 positions match TRBD1. CDR3 length: 13 amino acids. The germline V gene encodes CDR1 SEHNR and CDR2 FQNEAQ (reference sequence). V shed 6 bases, J shed 2 bases, and the junction held 2 bases outside the gene matches. The CDR3 nucleotides are TGTGCCAGCAGGGGACAGGGAGCCTACGAGCAGTACTTC. Encoded protein: CASRGQGAYEQYF.

The genes are TRBV10-1 and TRBJ2-3; D is perhaps TRBD1 (5 bases). The CDR3 length is 15 residues. Trimming stripped 4 bases from V and 1 base from J, with 12 bases between. The germline V gene encodes CDR1 WNHNN and CDR2 SYGVQD (reference sequence). In nucleotides, the CDR3 is TGCGCCAGCAGTGCGGACACCCCCGGCACAGATACGCAGTATTTT. Its translation: CASSADTPGTDTQYF.

V usage is TRBV18 and J usage is TRBJ1-1; D call uncertain. The CDR3 is made up of 16 amino acids. V was trimmed by 0 bases and J by 5 bases, leaving 16 bases between them. Germline CDR1 reads KGHSH; CDR2 reads LQKENI. The CDR3 DNA is TGTGCCAGCTCACCACCATCTCGAGGGTGGGGTACTGAAGCTTTCTTT. Its protein is CASSPPSRGWGTEAFF.

This CDR3 is CASSLTSSPTDTQYF. CDR3 coding DNA: TGCGCCAGCAGCCTAACTAGCTCCCCCACAGATACGCAGTATTTT. The V and J genes are TRBV10-1 and TRBJ2-3; tentative D call: TRBD2 (6 bases). Between the trimmed V and J ends, which lost 6 bases and 2 bases, there was a span of 15 bases. Germline values: CDR1 WNHNN, CDR2 SYGVQD (reference sequence). This CDR3 spans 15 amino acids.

The chain combines TRBV25-1 with TRBJ1-1; TRBD1 matches 10 bases. V shed 1 base and J 12 bases; nucleotides not matched to a gene: 8. The germline CDR1 and CDR2 sequences are MGHDK and SYGVNS. CDR3 length: 14 residues. CDR3 nucleotide sequence: TGTGCCAGCAGTGAATTACGGACAGGGGGTATATCTTTCTTT. Amino acid sequence: CASSELRTGGISFF.

The J gene is TRBJ1-2, the V gene TRBV13; TRBD1 agrees at 7 bases. V shed 4 bases and J 4 bases; nucleotides not matched to a gene: 15. The CDR3 loop spans 17 amino acids. CDR1 PRHDT and CDR2 FYEKMQ come from the germline V gene (reference sequence). The CDR3 DNA follows: TGTGCCAGCAGCTCGGTCCGACAGGGCAAGGATCTCTATGGCTACACCTTC. Protein sequence: CASSSVRQGKDLYGYTF.

The chain carries TRBV7-2 and TRBJ2-7; 11 bases line up with TRBD2. The CDR3 sequence is 15 residues long. Trimming at V came to 5 bases and at J to 0 bases, leaving 3 bases not matched to a gene. CDR1 is SGHTA, CDR2 FQGNSA, per germline. The CDR3 here is CASSRTSGSSYEQYF. In DNA form, the CDR3 reads TGTGCCAGCAGCCGTACTAGCGGGAGCTCCTACGAGCAGTACTTC.

This sequence joins TRBV7-9 and TRBJ1-2; D ambiguous. There are 14 residues in the CDR3. Trimming stripped 1 base from V and 1 base from J, with 7 bases between. CDR1 is SEHNR and CDR2 is FQNEAQ in the germline V gene (reference sequence). This chain's CDR3 is CASSLVPVNYGYTF. The CDR3 DNA reads as TGTGCCAGCAGCTTAGTCCCTGTTAACTATGGCTACACCTTC.

The chain has TRBV19 and TRBJ1-1; perhaps TRBD1 as D (6 bases). The CDR3 is made up of 12 amino acids. In germline, CDR1 is LNHDA, CDR2 SQIVND (reference sequence). The ends were cut back, 2 bases at V and 5 bases at J, with 6 bases in the middle. CDR3 region: CASSIQGTEAFF. The CDR3 nucleotides are TGTGCCAGTAGTATACAGGGGACTGAAGCTTTCTTT. Using reference TRBV19 and TRBJ1-1 for the parts outside the CDR3, the full variable domain is DGGITQSPKYLFRKEGQNVTLSCEQNLNHDAMYWYRQDPGQGLRLIYYSQIVNDFQKGDIAEGYSVSREKKESFPLTVTSAQKNPTAFYLCASSIQGTEAFFGQGTRLTVV.

This clone showed up just once. The rearrangement joins TRBV7-9 to TRBJ2-1; 7 positions agree with TRBD1. Trimming took 1 base from V and 2 from J; bases not matched to a gene: 8. This CDR3 is built from 17 residues. CDR1 is SEHNR, CDR2 FQNEAQ, per germline (reference sequence). CDR3 loop: CASSLGRLTGAYNEQFF. As DNA, the CDR3 is TGTGCCAGCAGCTTAGGGCGTTTAACAGGGGCCTACAATGAGCAGTTCTTC. Combining the CDR3 with reference TRBV7-9 and TRBJ2-1 gives the whole variable domain DTGVSQNPRHKITKRGQNVTFRCDPISEHNRLYWYRQTLGQGPEFLTYFQNEAQLEKSRLLSDRFSAERPKGSFSTLEIQRTEQGDSAMYLCASSLGRLTGAYNEQFFGPGTRLTVL.

The chain carries TRBV5-1 and TRBJ2-3; 12 nucleotides agree with TRBD2. The germline gives CDR1 SGHRS, CDR2 YFSETQ. The CDR3 extends over 19 amino acids. V lost 4 bases to trimming and J lost 2 bases; unmatched junction nucleotides: 14. CDR3 residues: CASSPSSGRALGNTDTQYF. In DNA, the CDR3 is TGCGCCAGCAGCCCCTCTAGCGGGAGGGCCCTGGGAAACACAGATACGCAGTATTTT.

The rearrangement uses TRBV21-1 and TRBJ2-7; the table's D gene call, TRBD2, was not cross checked with the DNA. TRBV21-1 is termed a pseudogene. This CDR3 is 13 amino acids long. Written as DNA, the CDR3 is TGTGCCAGCAGCGGGACGGGAGAATACGAGCAGTACTTC. Translated: CASSGTGEYEQYF.

The chain employs TRBV29-1 and TRBJ1-1; the D is unclear. Per germline, CDR1 SQVTM and CDR2 ANQGSEA. V lost 4 bases to trimming and J lost 6 bases, with 18 bases between them. The CDR3 length is 14 residues. The CDR3 sequence: CSVGFQAAGAEAFF. CDR3 DNA sequence: TGCAGCGTTGGTTTTCAGGCCGCCGGGGCTGAAGCTTTCTTT.

This clone was seen a single time. This specimen includes other DNA sequences encoding the same CDR3. The chain couples TRBV2 to TRBJ1-1, with no clear D. V dropped 7 bases and J dropped 3 bases, with 6 bases sitting between them. The CDR3 is 11 amino acids. Per germline, CDR1 SNHLY and CDR2 FYNNEI. The CDR3 spells CASTRDTEAFF. In DNA form, the CDR3 reads TGTGCCAGCACCCGCGACACTGAAGCTTTCTTT.